The TCR beta chain described here comes from a study of T-cell reconstitution after alpha-beta-depleted transplantation in children. V was cut by 0 bases and J by 0 bases, with 6 bases left in between. Germline V gives CDR1 SGHRS, CDR2 YFSETQ. The CDR3 is made up of 14 amino acids. As it was prepared, the TCRbeta library received unique molecular identifiers. TCRdb re-called the PCR reads with MiXCR, one entry per CDR3 protein. The sample yields around 400,000 distinct CDR3 sequences, 9.5% to 13% seen once. The sequenced sample was PBMCs from the stem cell graft donor, obtained from the stem cell graft. This sequence was found in a human donor who donated a stem cell graft to a child with acute myeloid leukemia. The rearrangement joins TRBV5-1 to TRBJ1-2; D unresolved. The CDR3 is CASSLGPSNYGYTF. CDR3 DNA: TGCGCCAGCAGCTTGGGCCCGTCTAACTATGGCTACACCTTC.